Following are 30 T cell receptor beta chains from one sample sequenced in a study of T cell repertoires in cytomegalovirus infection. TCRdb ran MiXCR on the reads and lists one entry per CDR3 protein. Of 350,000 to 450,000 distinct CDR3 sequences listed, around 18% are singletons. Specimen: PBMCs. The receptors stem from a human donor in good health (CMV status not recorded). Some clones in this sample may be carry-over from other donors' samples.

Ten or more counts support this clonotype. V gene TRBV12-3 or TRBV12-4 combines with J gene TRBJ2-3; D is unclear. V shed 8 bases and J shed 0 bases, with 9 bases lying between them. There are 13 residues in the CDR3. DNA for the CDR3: TGTGCCAGCGCTCCCTCTAGCACAGATACGCAGTATTTT. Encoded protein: CASAPSSTDTQYF.

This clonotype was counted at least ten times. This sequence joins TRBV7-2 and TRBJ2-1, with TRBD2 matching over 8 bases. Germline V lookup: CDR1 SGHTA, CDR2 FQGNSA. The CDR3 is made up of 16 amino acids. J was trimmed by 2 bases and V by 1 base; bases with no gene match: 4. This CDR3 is CASSLGAGAAYNEQFF. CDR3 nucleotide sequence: TGTGCCAGCAGCTTAGGAGCGGGGGCCGCCTACAATGAGCAGTTCTTC.

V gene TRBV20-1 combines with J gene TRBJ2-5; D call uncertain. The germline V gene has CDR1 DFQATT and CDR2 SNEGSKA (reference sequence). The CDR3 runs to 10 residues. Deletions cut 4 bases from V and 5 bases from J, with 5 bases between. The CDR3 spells CSANRETQYF. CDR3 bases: TGCAGTGCTAATCGTGAGACCCAGTACTTC.

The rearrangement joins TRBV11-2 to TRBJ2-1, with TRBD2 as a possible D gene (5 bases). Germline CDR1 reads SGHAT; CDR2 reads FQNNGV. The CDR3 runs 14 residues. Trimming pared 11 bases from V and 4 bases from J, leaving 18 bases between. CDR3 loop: CASVRSGRYNEQFF. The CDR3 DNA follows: TGTGCCTCGGTTAGGAGCGGCCGTTACAATGAGCAGTTCTTC.

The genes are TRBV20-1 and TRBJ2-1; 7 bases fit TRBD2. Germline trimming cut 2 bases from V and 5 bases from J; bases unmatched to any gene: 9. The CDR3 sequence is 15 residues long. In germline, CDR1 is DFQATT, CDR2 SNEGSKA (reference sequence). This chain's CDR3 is CSARTRASGNNEQFF. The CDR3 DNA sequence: TGCAGTGCTAGAACCCGGGCTAGCGGTAACAATGAGCAGTTCTTC.

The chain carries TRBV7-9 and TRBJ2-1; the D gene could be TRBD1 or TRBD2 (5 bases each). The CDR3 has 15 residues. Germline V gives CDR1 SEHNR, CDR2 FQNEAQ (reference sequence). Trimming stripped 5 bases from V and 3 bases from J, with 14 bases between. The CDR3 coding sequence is TGTGCCAGCAGCGGGGGTCAGGACCGCTACAATGAGCAGTTCTTC. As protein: CASSGGQDRYNEQFF.

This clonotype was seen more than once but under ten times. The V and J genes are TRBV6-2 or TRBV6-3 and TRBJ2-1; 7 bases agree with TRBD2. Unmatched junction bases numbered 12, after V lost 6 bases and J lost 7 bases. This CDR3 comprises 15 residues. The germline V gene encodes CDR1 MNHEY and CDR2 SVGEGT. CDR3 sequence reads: CASSPGWREKNEQFF. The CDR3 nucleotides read TGTGCCAGCAGCCCCGGGTGGCGGGAGAAGAATGAGCAGTTCTTC.

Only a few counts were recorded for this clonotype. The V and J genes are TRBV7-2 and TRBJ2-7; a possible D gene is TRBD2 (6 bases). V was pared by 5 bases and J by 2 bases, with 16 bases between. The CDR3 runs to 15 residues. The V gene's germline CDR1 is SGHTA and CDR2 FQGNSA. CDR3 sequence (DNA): TGTGCCAGCAGCATGGGGACTCCAGTGCCCTACGAGCAGTACTTC. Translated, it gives CASSMGTPVPYEQYF.

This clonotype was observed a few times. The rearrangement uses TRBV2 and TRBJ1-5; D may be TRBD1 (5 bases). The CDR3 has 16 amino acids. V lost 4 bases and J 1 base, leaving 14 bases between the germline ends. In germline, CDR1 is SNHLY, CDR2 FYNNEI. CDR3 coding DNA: TGTGCCAGCAGTGTTGGATTCCGGGGCAGCAATCAGCCCCAGCATTTT. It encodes CASSVGFRGSNQPQHF. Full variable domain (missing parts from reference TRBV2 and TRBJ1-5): EPEVTQTPSHQVTQMGQEVILRCVPISNHLYFYWYRQILGQKVEFLVSFYNNEISEKSEIFDDQFSVERPDGSNFTLKIRSTKLEDSAMYFCASSVGFRGSNQPQHFGDGTRLSIL.

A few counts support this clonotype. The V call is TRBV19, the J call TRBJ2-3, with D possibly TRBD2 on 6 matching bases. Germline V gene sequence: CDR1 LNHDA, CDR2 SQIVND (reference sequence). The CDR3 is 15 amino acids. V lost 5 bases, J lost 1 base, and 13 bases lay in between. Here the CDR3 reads CASSSDLARTDTQYF. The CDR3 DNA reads TGTGCCAGTAGTTCAGATCTAGCGCGCACAGATACGCAGTATTTT.

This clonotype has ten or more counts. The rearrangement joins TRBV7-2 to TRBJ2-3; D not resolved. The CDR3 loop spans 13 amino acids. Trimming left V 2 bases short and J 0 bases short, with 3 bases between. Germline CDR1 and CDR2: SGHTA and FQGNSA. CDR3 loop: CASSLMSTDTQYF. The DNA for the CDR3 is TGTGCCAGCAGCTTAATGAGCACAGATACGCAGTATTTT.

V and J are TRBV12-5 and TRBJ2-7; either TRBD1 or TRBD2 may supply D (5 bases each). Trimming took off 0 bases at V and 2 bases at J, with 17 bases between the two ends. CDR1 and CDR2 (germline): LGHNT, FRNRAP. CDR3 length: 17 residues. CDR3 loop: CASGLVNFWDQPYEQYF. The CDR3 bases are TGTGCTAGTGGTTTGGTAAACTTTTGGGACCAGCCCTACGAGCAGTACTTC.

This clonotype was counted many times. CDR3: CASSQQAGAEIEQYF. The CDR3 nucleotides are TGCGCCAGCAGCCAACAAGCGGGAGCCGAGATCGAGCAGTACTTC. The chain combines TRBV4-3 with TRBJ2-7, with 8 positions matching TRBD2. Germline V CDR1 and CDR2: LGHNA, YSLEER. V shed 2 bases, J shed 6 bases, and the junction held 9 bases outside the gene matches. The CDR3 has 15 residues.

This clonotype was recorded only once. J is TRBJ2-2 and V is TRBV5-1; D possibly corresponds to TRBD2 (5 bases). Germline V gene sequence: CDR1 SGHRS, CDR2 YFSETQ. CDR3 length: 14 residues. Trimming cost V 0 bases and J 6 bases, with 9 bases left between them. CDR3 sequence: CASSLVVGAGELFF. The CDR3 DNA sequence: TGCGCCAGCAGCTTGGTCGTCGGGGCCGGGGAGCTGTTTTTT. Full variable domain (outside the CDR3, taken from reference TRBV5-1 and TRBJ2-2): KAGVTQTPRYLIKTRGQQVTLSCSPISGHRSVSWYQQTPGQGLQFLFEYFSETQRNKGNFPGRFSGRQFSNSRSEMNVSTLELGDSALYLCASSLVVGAGELFFGEGSRLTVL.

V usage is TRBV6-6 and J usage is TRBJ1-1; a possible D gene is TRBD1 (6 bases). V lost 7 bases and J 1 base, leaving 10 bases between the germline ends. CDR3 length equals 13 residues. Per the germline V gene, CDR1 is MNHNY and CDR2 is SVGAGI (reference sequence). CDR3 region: CASTGQRNTEAFF. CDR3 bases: TGTGCCAGCACTGGACAGAGGAACACTGAAGCTTTCTTT.

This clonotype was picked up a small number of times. The CDR3 spells CASSRQTYGYTF. The CDR3 region has the DNA TGTGCCAGTAGTCGGCAGACCTATGGCTACACCTTC. The J gene is TRBJ1-2, the V gene TRBV19, with D unresolved. Trimming stripped 5 bases from V and 4 bases from J, with 8 bases between. This CDR3 is 12 amino acids long. Germline V gene data show CDR1 as LNHDA and CDR2 as SQIVND (reference sequence).

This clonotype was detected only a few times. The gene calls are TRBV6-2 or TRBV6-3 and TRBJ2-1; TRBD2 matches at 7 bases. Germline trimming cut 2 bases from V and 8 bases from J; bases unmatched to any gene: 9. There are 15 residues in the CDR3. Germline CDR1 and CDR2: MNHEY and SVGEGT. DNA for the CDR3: TGTGCCAGCAGTTACGGGGAACTAGCGTTGGATGAGCAGTTCTTC. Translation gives CASSYGELALDEQFF.

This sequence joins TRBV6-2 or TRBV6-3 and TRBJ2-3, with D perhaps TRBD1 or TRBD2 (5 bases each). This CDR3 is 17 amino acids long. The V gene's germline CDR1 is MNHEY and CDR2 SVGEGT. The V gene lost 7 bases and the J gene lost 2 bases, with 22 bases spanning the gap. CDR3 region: CASKVETTGPPTDTQYF. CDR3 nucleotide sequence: TGTGCCAGCAAAGTAGAGACAACGGGACCACCCACAGATACGCAGTATTTT.

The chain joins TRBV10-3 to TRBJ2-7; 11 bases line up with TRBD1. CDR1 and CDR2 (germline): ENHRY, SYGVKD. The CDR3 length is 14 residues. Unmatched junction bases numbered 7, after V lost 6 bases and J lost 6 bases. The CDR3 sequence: CAIRGGQGDGEQYF. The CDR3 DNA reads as TGTGCCATCAGGGGGGGACAGGGGGATGGCGAGCAGTACTTC.

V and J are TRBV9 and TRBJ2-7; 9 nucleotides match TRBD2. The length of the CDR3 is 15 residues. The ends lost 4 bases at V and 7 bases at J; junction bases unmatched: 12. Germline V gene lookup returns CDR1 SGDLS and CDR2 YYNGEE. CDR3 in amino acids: CASSLLSSGRPEQYF. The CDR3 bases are TGTGCCAGCAGCCTCCTATCAAGCGGGAGGCCGGAGCAGTACTTC.

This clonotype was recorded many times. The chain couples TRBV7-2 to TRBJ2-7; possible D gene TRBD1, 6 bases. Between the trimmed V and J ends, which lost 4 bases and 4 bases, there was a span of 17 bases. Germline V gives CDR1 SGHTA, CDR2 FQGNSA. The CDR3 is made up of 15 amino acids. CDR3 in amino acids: CASSSHRAIVYEQYF. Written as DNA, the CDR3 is TGTGCCAGCAGCTCCCACAGGGCCATTGTTTACGAGCAGTACTTC. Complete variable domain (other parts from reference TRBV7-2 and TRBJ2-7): GAGVSQSPSNKVTEKGKDVELRCDPISGHTALYWYRQSLGQGLEFLIYFQGNSAPDKSGLPSDRFSAERTGGSVSTLTIQRTQQEDSAVYLCASSSHRAIVYEQYFGPGTRLTVT.

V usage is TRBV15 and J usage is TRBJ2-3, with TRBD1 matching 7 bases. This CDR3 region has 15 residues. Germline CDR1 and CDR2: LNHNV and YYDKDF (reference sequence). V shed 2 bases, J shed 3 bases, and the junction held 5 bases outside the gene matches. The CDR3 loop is CATSRRTGETDTQYF. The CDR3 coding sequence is TGTGCCACCAGCAGACGGACAGGCGAGACAGATACGCAGTATTTT.

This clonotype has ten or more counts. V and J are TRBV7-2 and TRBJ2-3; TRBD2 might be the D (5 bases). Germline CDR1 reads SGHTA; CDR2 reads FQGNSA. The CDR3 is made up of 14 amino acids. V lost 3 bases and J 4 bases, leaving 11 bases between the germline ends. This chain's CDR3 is CASSFGLSSDTQYF. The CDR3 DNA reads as TGTGCCAGCAGCTTTGGACTCTCATCAGATACGCAGTATTTT.

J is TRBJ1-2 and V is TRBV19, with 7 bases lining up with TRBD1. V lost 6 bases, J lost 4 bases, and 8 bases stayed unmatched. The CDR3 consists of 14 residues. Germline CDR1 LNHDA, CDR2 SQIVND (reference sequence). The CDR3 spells CASSPGQTLYGYTF. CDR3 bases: TGTGCCAGTAGCCCGGGACAGACCCTCTATGGCTACACCTTC. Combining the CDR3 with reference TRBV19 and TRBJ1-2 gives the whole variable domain DGGITQSPKYLFRKEGQNVTLSCEQNLNHDAMYWYRQDPGQGLRLIYYSQIVNDFQKGDIAEGYSVSREKKESFPLTVTSAQKNPTAFYLCASSPGQTLYGYTFGSGTRLTVV.

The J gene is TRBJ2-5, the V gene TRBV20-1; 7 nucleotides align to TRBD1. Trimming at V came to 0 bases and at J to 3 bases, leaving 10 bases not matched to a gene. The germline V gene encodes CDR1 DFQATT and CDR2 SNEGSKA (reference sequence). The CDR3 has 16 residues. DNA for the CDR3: TGCAGTGCTAGAGATATGGCAGGGGGATTCAAAGAGACCCAGTACTTC. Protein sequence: CSARDMAGGFKETQYF.

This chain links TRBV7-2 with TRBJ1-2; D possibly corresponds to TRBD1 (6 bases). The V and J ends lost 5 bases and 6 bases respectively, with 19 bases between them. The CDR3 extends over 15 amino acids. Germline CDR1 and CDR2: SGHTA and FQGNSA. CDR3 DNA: TGTGCCAGCAGCCTGGCTAGGGGGGGTAGGGATGGCTACACCTTC. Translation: CASSLARGGRDGYTF.

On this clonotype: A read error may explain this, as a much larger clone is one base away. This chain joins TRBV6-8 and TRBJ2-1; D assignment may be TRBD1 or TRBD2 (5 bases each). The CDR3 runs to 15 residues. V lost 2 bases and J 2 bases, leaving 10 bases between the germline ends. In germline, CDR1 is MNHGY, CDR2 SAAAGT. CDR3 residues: CASSYGGSPYNEQFF. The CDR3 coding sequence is TGTGCCAGCAGTTACGGGGGTAGCCCCTACAATGAGCAGTTCTTC.

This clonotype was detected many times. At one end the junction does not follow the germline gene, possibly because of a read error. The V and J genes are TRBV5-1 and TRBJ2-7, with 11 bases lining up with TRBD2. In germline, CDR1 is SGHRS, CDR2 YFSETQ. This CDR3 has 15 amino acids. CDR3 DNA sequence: TGTGCCAGCAGCCCTAGCGGGGGGCGCTCCTACGAGCAGTACTTC. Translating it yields CASSPSGGRSYEQYF.

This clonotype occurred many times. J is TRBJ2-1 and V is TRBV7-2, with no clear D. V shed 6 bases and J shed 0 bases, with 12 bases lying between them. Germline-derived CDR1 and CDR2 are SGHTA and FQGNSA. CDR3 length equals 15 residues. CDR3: CASSLNKISYNEQFF. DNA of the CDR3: TGTGCCAGCAGTCTTAACAAAATCTCCTACAATGAGCAGTTCTTC.

This CDR3 is CAWGPVQGQFF. CDR3 bases: TGTGCCTGGGGACCCGTACAGGGGCAGTTCTTC. This chain joins TRBV30 and TRBJ2-1; tentatively, D is TRBD1 (6 bases). The CDR3 is made up of 11 amino acids. Trimming pared 5 bases from V and 12 bases from J, leaving 14 bases between. Germline V CDR1 and CDR2: GTSNPN, SVGIG (reference sequence).